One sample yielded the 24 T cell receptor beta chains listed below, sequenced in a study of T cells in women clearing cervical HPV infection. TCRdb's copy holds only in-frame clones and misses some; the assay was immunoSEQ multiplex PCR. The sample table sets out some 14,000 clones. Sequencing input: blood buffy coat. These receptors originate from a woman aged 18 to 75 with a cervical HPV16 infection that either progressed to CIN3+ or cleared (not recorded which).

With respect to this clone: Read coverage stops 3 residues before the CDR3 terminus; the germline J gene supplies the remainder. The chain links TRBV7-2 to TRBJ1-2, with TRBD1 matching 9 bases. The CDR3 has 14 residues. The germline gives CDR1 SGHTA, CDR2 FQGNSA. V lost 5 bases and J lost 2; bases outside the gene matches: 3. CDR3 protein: CASSPGQGNYGYTF. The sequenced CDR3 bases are TGTGCCAGCAGCCCGGGACAGGGAAACTATGGC. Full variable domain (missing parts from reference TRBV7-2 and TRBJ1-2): GAGVSQSPSNKVTEKGKDVELRCDPISGHTALYWYRQSLGQGLEFLIYFQGNSAPDKSGLPSDRFSAERTGGSVSTLTIQRTQQEDSAVYLCASSPGQGNYGYTFGSGTRLTVV.

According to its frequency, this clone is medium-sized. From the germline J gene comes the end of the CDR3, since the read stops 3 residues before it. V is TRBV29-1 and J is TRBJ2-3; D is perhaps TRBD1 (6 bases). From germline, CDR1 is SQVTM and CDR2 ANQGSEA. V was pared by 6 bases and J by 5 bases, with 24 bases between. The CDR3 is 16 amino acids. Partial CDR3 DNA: TGCAGCGTCGCAGGGGCGGGCGGAAACTCACGAGATACG. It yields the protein CSVAGAGGNSRDT. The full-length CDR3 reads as CSVAGAGGNSRDTQYF.

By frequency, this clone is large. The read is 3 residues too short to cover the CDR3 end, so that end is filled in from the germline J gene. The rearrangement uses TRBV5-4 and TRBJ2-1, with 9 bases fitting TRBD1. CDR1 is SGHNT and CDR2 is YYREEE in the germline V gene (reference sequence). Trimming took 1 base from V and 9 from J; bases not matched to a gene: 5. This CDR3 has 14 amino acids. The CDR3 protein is CASSLSGTGTEQFF. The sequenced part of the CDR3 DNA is TGTGCCAGCAGCTTGAGTGGGACAGGGACTGAG.

The sequenced CDR3 bases are TGTGCCAGCAGCGGAGGGACTAGTGTAAGCTACGAG. Protein sequence: CASSGGTSVSYE. The full CDR3 sequence reads CASSGGTSVSYEQYF. This chain links TRBV7-8 with TRBJ2-7, with 8 nucleotides matching TRBD2. The CDR3 end lies 3 residues beyond the end of the read and is filled in from the germline J gene. Trimming took 5 bases from V and 3 from J; bases not matched to a gene: 9. Per germline, CDR1 SGHVS and CDR2 FQNEAQ. CDR3 length equals 15 residues.

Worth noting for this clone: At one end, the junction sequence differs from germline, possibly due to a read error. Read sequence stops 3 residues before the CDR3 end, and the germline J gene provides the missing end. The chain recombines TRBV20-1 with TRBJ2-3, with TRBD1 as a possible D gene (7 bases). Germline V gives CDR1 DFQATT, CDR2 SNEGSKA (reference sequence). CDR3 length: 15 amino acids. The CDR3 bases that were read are TGCAGTGCTAGAGAAGGCAGGGGGGAACCAGAGACG. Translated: CSAREGRGEPET. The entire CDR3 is CSAREGRGEPETQYF.

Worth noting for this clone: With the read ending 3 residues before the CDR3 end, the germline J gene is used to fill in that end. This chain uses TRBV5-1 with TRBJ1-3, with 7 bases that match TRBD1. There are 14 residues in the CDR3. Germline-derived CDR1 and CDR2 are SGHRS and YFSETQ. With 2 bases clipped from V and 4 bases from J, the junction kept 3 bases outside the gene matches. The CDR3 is CASSFSTGGNTIYF. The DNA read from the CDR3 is TGCGCCAGCAGCTTTTCGACAGGGGGAAACACC.

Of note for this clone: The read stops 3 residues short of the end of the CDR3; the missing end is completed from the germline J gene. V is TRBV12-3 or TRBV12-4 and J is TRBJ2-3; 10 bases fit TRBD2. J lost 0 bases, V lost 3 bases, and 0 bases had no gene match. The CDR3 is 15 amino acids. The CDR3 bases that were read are TGTGCCAGCAGTTTGACTAGCGGGAGCACAGATACG. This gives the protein CASSLTSGSTDT. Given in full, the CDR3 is CASSLTSGSTDTQYF.

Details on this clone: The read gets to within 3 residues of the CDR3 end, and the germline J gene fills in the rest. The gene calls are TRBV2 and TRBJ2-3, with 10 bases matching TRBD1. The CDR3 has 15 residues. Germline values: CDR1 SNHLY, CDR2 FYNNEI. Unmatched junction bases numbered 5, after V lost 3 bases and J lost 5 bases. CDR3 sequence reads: CASSDPGQGRDTQYF. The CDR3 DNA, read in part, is TGTGCCAGCAGTGACCCGGGACAGGGGAGAGATACG.

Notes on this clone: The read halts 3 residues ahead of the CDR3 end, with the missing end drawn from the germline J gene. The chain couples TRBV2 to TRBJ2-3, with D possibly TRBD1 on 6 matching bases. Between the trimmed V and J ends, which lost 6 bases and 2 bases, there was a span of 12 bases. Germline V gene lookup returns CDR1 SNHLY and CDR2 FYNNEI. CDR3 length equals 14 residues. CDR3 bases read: TGTGCCAGCAGCGCAACAGGGTACACAGATACG. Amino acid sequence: CASSATGYTDT. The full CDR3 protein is CASSATGYTDTQYF.

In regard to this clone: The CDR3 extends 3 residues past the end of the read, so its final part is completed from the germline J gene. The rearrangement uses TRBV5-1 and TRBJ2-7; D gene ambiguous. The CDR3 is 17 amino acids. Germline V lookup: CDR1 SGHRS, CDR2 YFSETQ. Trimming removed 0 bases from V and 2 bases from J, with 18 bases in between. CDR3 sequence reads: CASSLGSATQLPYEQYF. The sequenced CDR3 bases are TGCGCCAGCAGCTTGGGGTCCGCTACTCAATTACCCTACGAG. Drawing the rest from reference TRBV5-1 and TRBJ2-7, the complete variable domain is KAGVTQTPRYLIKTRGQQVTLSCSPISGHRSVSWYQQTPGQGLQFLFEYFSETQRNKGNFPGRFSGRQFSNSRSEMNVSTLELGDSALYLCASSLGSATQLPYEQYFGPGTRLTVT.

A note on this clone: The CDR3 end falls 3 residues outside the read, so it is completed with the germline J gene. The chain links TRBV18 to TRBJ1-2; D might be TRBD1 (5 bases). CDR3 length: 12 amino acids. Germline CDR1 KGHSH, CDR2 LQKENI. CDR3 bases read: TGTGCCAGCTCACCCCTCGGGGGTGAC. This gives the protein CASSPLGGD. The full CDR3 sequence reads CASSPLGGDYTF.

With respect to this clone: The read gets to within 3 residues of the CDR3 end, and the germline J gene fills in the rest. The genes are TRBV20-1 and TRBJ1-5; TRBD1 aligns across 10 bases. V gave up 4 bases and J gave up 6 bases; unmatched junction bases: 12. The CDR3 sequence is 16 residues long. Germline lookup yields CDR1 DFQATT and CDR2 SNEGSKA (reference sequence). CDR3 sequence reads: CSATPLGTGVFQPQHF. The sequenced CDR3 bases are TGCAGTGCTACTCCGTTAGGGACAGGGGTCTTTCAGCCC.

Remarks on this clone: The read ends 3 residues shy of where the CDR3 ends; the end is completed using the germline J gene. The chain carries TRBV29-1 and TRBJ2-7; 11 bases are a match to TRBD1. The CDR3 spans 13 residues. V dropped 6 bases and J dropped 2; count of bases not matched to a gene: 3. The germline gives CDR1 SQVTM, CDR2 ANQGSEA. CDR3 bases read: TGCAGCGTACGGACAGGGGGCACCTACGAG. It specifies CSVRTGGTYE. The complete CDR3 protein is CSVRTGGTYEQYF.

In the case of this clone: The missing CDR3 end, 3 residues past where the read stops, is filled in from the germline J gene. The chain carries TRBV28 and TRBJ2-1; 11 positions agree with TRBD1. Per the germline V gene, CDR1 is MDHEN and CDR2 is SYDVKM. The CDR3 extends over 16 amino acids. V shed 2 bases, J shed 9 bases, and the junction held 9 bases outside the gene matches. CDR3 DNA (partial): TGTGCCAGCAGTTTACCCGGACAGGGGGCTGTTGGTGAG. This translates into CASSLPGQGAVGE. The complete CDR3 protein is CASSLPGQGAVGEQFF.

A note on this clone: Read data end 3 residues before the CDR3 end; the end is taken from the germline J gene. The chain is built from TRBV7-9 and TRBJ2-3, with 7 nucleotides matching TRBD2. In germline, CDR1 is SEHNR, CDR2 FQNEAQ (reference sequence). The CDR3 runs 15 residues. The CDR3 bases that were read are TGTGCCAGCAGCTTCAGAGGGGCGGGGGTAGAGACG. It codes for CASSFRGAGVET. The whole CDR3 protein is CASSFRGAGVETQYF.

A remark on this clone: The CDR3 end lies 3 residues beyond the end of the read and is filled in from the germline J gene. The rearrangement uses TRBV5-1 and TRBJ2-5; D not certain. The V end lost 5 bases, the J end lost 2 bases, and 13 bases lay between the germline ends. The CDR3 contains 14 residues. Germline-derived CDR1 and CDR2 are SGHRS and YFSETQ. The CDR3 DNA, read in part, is TGCGCCAGCAGGGCTCCCGAAGGGCAAGAGACC. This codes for CASRAPEGQET. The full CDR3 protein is CASRAPEGQETQYF.

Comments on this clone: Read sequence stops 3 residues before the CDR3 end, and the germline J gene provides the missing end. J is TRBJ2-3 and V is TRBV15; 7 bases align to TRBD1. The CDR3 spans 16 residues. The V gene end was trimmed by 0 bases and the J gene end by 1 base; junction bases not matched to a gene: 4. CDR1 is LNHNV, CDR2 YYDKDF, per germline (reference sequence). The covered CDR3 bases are TGTGCCACCAGCAGAGATCTAGGACAGGGCACAGATACG. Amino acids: CATSRDLGQGTDT. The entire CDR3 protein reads CATSRDLGQGTDTQYF.

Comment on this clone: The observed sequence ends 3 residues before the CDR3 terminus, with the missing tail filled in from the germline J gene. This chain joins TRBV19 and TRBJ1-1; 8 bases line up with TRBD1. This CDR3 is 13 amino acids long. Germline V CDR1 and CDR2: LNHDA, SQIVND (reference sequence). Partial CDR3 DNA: TGTGCCAGTACCCCCAGGGGGCAGGGGGCA. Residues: CASTPRGQGA. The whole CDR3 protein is CASTPRGQGAAFF.

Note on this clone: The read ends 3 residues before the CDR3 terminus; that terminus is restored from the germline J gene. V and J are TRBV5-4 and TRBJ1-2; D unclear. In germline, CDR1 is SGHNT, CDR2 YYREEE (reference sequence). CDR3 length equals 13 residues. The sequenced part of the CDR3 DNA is TGTGCCAGCAGCCCAAAGGGCACAGATACC. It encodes CASSPKGTDT. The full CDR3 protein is CASSPKGTDTYTF. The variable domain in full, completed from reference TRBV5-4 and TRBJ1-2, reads ETGVTQSPTHLIKTRGQQVTLRCSSQSGHNTVSWYQQALGQGPQFIFQYYREEENGRGNFPPRFSGLQFPNYSSELNVNALELDDSALYLCASSPKGTDTYTFGSGTRLTVV.

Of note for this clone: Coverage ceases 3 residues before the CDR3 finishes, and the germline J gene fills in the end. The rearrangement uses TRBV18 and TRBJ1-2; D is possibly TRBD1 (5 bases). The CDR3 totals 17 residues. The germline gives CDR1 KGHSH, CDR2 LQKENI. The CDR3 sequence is CASSLGTSGRYRGDYTF. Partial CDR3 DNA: TGTGCCAGCTCACTCGGGACTAGCGGGAGGTATCGAGGTGAC.

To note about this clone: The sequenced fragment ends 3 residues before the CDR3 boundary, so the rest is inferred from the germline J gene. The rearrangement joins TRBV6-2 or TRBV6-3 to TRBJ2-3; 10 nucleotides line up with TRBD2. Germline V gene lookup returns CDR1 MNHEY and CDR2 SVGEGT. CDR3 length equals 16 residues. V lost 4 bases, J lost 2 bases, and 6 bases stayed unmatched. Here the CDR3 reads CASSSFLAGVTDTQYF. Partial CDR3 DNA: TGTGCCAGCAGTTCCTTCCTAGCGGGGGTCACAGATACG.

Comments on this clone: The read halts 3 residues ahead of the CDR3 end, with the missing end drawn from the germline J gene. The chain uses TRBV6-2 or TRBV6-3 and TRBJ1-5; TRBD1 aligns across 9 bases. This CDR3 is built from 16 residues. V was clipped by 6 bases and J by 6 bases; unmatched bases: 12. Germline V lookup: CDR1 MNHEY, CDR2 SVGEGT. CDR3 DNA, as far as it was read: TGTGCCAGCAGCCCTAGTCCGGGACAGGGAGGTCAGCCC. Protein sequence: CASSPSPGQGGQP. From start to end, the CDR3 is CASSPSPGQGGQPQHF.

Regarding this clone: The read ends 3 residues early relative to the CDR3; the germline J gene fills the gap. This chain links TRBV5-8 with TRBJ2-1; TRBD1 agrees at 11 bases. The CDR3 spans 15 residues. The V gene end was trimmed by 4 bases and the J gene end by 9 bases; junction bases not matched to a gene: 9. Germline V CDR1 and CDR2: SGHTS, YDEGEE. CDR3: CASSVRTGGSGEQFF. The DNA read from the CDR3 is TGTGCCAGCAGCGTGCGGACAGGGGGCTCGGGTGAG.

CDR3 DNA, as far as it was read: TGCAGTGCTAGCCAACAGGGTCCCAACTATGGC. Translated: CSASQQGPNYG. The full-length CDR3 reads as CSASQQGPNYGYTF. The chain recombines TRBV20-1 with TRBJ1-2, with D possibly TRBD1 on 6 matching bases. The CDR3 end lies 3 residues beyond the end of the read and is filled in from the germline J gene. The CDR3 loop spans 14 amino acids. Germline V gives CDR1 DFQATT, CDR2 SNEGSKA (reference sequence). V was pared by 3 bases and J by 2 bases, with 13 bases between.